These T cell receptor beta chains were read from a single sample in a study of beta chain features in type 1 diabetes. Assay: immunoSEQ multiplex PCR; the TCRdb copy retains only in-frame clones and omits some. This sample carries hundreds of thousands of clones, 9.5% to 11% of them seen once, and the ten largest clones take 0.015% to 0.02%. The sequencing sample was made of naive CD4+ T cells from blood. These receptors all come from a woman in her thirties in good health. Both conserved end residues are part of each CDR3. D genes are given only for firm matches. Size tells how often a clone was seen (once, few, many) or the class of an expanded clone, and some rows leave it out.

J: TRBJ2-5; V: TRBV18; size: few; D: -; DNA: TGTGCCAGCTCACCCGGACTTCAAGAGACCCAGTACTTC; CDR3: CASSPGLQETQYF
J: TRBJ1-1; V: TRBV28; size: -; D: TRBD1; DNA: TGTGCCAGCAGTTTAATTGGCAGGGGGAAAGGGGCAGCTTTCTTT; CDR3: CASSLIGRGKGAAFF
J: TRBJ2-1; V: TRBV28; size: -; D: TRBD2; DNA: TGTGCCAGCAAGGAGACTAGCGGAAACTACAATGAGCAGTTCTTC; CDR3: CASKETSGNYNEQFF
J: TRBJ1-2; V: TRBV30; size: few; D: -; DNA: TGTGCCTGGAGTACAGGGCTGGAGTTTGGCTACACCTTC; CDR3: CAWSTGLEFGYTF
J: TRBJ2-1; V: TRBV2; size: -; D: TRBD2; DNA: TGTGCCAGCAGAGAACTAGCGGGAGTTTACAATGAGCAGTTCTTC; CDR3: CASRELAGVYNEQFF
J: TRBJ2-3; V: TRBV9; size: few; D: -; DNA: TGTGCCAGCAGCGTAGGAGGAGTTCGCGCAGATACGCAGTATTTT; CDR3: CASSVGGVRADTQYF
J: TRBJ1-2; V: TRBV27; size: -; D: TRBD1; DNA: TGTGCCAGCAGTTTGGACAGGGAGTCTGGCTACACCTTC; CDR3: CASSLDRESGYTF
J: TRBJ2-1; V: TRBV7-9; size: -; D: -; DNA: TGTGCCAGCAGCTTATTACAGGGGAGGAGTGAGCAGTTCTTC; CDR3: CASSLLQGRSEQFF
J: TRBJ1-1; V: TRBV5-1; size: -; D: -; DNA: TGCGCCAGCAGCCTAGATCCTAGATCCATGAACACTGAAGCTTTCTTT; CDR3: CASSLDPRSMNTEAFF
J: TRBJ1-5; V: TRBV28; size: -; D: -; DNA: TGTGCCAGCAGTTTATACAGTAATCAGCCCCAGCATTTT; CDR3: CASSLYSNQPQHF
J: TRBJ2-1; V: TRBV15; size: -; D: -; DNA: TGTGCCACCAGCAGAGTCGAGGGTGAGCAGTTCTTC; CDR3: CATSRVEGEQFF
J: TRBJ2-7; V: TRBV14; size: few; D: -; DNA: TGTGCCAGCAGCCATGCCTCGGGTTACGAGCAGTACTTC; CDR3: CASSHASGYEQYF
J: TRBJ2-3; V: TRBV7-2; size: few; D: TRBD1; DNA: TGTGCCAGCCGGGACAGGGTCAGCACAGATACGCAGTATTTT; CDR3: CASRDRVSTDTQYF
J: TRBJ2-5; V: TRBV16; size: -; D: TRBD2; DNA: TGTGCCAGCAGCCAATCTTTGAGCGGGAGGTTCGGTGAGACCCAGTACTTC; CDR3: CASSQSLSGRFGETQYF
J: TRBJ2-5; V: TRBV5-1; size: -; D: TRBD2; DNA: TGCGCCAGCACCCAGACTAGCGGGAGTGAGACCCAGTACTTC; CDR3: CASTQTSGSETQYF
J: TRBJ2-1; V: TRBV25-1; size: few; D: -; DNA: TGTGCCAGCAGTGAACTTAGCGGTAGCTCCTACAATGAGCAGTTCTTC; CDR3: CASSELSGSSYNEQFF
J: TRBJ1-5; V: TRBV7-2; size: few; D: -; DNA: TGTGCCAGCAGCTTAGGGGCAGGGGTTACCCAGCCCCAGCATTTT; CDR3: CASSLGAGVTQPQHF
J: TRBJ2-1; V: TRBV28; size: -; D: TRBD1; DNA: TGTGCCAGCAGTGACAGGGTTTTTGAGCAGTTCTTC; CDR3: CASSDRVFEQFF
J: TRBJ2-3; V: TRBV5-4; size: -; D: -; DNA: TGTGCCAGCAGCTTGGGTCAAGACTATTGGGTGGATACGCAGTATTTT; CDR3: CASSLGQDYWVDTQYF
J: TRBJ2-7; V: TRBV15; size: few; D: -; DNA: TGTGCCACCAGCAGAGGGGTGGGGATCCAGACGGGGGAGCAGTACTTC; CDR3: CATSRGVGIQTGEQYF
J: TRBJ1-4; V: TRBV6-5; size: -; D: TRBD1; DNA: TGTGCCAGCAGCCCGATGGGGACAGGGGATGAAAAACTGTTTTTT; CDR3: CASSPMGTGDEKLFF
J: TRBJ1-2; V: TRBV28; size: few; D: TRBD1; DNA: TGTGCCAGCAGAAGGGAACAGGGGTACTATGGCTACACCTTC; CDR3: CASRREQGYYGYTF
J: TRBJ1-5; V: TRBV19; size: -; D: -; DNA: TGTGCCAGTAGTATAATTTTCGAGGAGCCCCAGCATTTT; CDR3: CASSIIFEEPQHF
J: TRBJ2-1; V: TRBV28; size: -; D: -; DNA: TGTGCCCTCGCGCCAGCGGGCGCTTACAATGAGCAGTTCTTC; CDR3: CALAPAGAYNEQFF
J: TRBJ2-3; V: TRBV11-3; size: -; D: -; DNA: TGTGCCAGCAGCTTAGCCCCAGGGACAGATACGCAGTATTTT; CDR3: CASSLAPGTDTQYF
J: TRBJ1-1; V: TRBV5-4; size: -; D: TRBD1; DNA: TGTGCCAGCAGCACGCGGGACAGGGCGAACACTGAAGCTTTCTTT; CDR3: CASSTRDRANTEAFF
J: TRBJ1-2; V: TRBV6-5; size: -; D: -; DNA: TGTGCCAGCAGTTACTCTCCCAGGGCCCCGGGTGGCTACACCTTC; CDR3: CASSYSPRAPGGYTF
J: TRBJ2-1; V: TRBV19; size: few; D: TRBD1; DNA: TGTGCCAGTAGCACGGGACAGAGCTCCTACAATGAGCAGTTCTTC; CDR3: CASSTGQSSYNEQFF
J: TRBJ2-2; V: TRBV9; size: -; D: TRBD2; DNA: TGTGCCAGCAGCGTAGGACTAGCGGGCGCGAACACCGGGGAGCTGTTTTTT; CDR3: CASSVGLAGANTGELFF
J: TRBJ2-2; V: TRBV27; size: -; D: -; DNA: TGTGCCAGCAGTACCGGGACTTTCACCGGGGAGCTGTTTTTT; CDR3: CASSTGTFTGELFF
J: TRBJ2-5; V: TRBV28; size: -; D: -; DNA: TGTGCCGCCCGGGCAGGGGCCCGACAGACCCAGTACTTC; CDR3: CAARAGARQTQYF
J: TRBJ2-1; V: TRBV5-4; size: few; D: TRBD1; DNA: TGTGCCAGCAGCGGGGACAGGGGAAACAATGAGCAGTTCTTC; CDR3: CASSGDRGNNEQFF
J: TRBJ1-5; V: TRBV6-5; size: few; D: -; DNA: TGTGCCAGCAGTCCCGGACAGCCCAATCAGCCCCAGCATTTT; CDR3: CASSPGQPNQPQHF
J: TRBJ1-1; V: TRBV5-6; size: -; D: TRBD1; DNA: TGTGCCAGCAGCTTTGGGGACAGGGTTGCCCTTGGGGATTTT; CDR3: CASSFGDRVALGDF
J: TRBJ2-3; V: TRBV29-1; size: -; D: TRBD1; DNA: TGCAGCGTTGAAGGAGGGACAGGGGGGGCAGATACGCAGTATTTT; CDR3: CSVEGGTGGADTQYF
J: TRBJ2-5; V: TRBV6-5; size: few; D: -; DNA: TGTGCCAGCAGTTACTCAGGAGAAGAGACCCAGTACTTC; CDR3: CASSYSGEETQYF
J: TRBJ2-1; V: TRBV7-7; size: few; D: TRBD1; DNA: TGTGCTAGCAGCCGGGGGACAGGGGGCCCAAATGAGCAGTTCTTC; CDR3: CASSRGTGGPNEQFF
J: TRBJ1-5; V: TRBV10-3; size: few; D: TRBD1; DNA: TGTGCCATCAGTGAGTCGGGACAGGGGCCAAATCAGCCCCAGCATTTT; CDR3: CAISESGQGPNQPQHF
J: TRBJ2-3; V: TRBV19; size: -; D: TRBD2; DNA: TGTGCCAGTAGTATTGGCGGGAGAAGGGATACGCAGTATTTT; CDR3: CASSIGGRRDTQYF
J: TRBJ2-3; V: TRBV7-9; size: -; D: TRBD2; DNA: TGTGCCAGCAGCTTCGGGACTAGCGGAAGCACAGATACGCAGTATTTT; CDR3: CASSFGTSGSTDTQYF
J: TRBJ2-2; V: TRBV9; size: -; D: TRBD1; DNA: TGTGCCAGCAGCTCACGGACAGGGCTTACGGAGCTGTTTTTT; CDR3: CASSSRTGLTELFF
J: TRBJ2-5; V: TRBV6-1; size: few; D: TRBD2; DNA: TGTGCCAGCAGCCAGGGCGCGGGAGTAGAGACCCAGTACTTC; CDR3: CASSQGAGVETQYF
J: TRBJ2-5; V: TRBV25-1; size: -; D: TRBD2; DNA: TGTGCCAGCAGGGCGGGACTCCCTAGCGGAGAGACCCAGTACTTC; CDR3: CASRAGLPSGETQYF
J: TRBJ2-1; V: TRBV28; size: -; D: -; DNA: TGTGCCAGCAGTTCCGGGACTTGGGGGTCCAATGAGCAGTTCTTC; CDR3: CASSSGTWGSNEQFF
J: TRBJ1-1; V: TRBV7-9; size: few; D: TRBD1; DNA: TGTGCCAGCAGCTGGGGTACAGGGGTTCACACTGAAGCTTTCTTT; CDR3: CASSWGTGVHTEAFF
J: TRBJ1-5; V: TRBV28; size: -; D: -; DNA: TGTGCCAGCAGTTCCCCGAAGCAGGGATCGGGCAATCAGCCCCAGCATTTT; CDR3: CASSSPKQGSGNQPQHF
J: TRBJ1-2; V: TRBV28; size: -; D: -; DNA: TGTGCCAGCAGACCACAGGGCAGCTATGGCTACACCTTC; CDR3: CASRPQGSYGYTF
J: TRBJ2-2; V: TRBV5-1; size: few; D: -; DNA: TGCGCCAGCTGTCTTGCGACCCAAGACGAGGGATACGGGGAGCTGTTTTTT; CDR3: CASCLATQDEGYGELFF